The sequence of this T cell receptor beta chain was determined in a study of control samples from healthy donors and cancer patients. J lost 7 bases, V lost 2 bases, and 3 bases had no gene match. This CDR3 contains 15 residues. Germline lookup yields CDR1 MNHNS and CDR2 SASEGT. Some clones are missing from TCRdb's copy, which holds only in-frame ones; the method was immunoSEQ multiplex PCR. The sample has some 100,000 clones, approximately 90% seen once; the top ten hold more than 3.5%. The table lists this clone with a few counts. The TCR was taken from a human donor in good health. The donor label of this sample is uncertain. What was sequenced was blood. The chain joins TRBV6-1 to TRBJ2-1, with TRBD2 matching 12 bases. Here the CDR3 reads CASSELAGGPNEQFF. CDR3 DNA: TGTGCCAGCAGTGAACTAGCGGGGGGGCCGAATGAGCAGTTCTTC.